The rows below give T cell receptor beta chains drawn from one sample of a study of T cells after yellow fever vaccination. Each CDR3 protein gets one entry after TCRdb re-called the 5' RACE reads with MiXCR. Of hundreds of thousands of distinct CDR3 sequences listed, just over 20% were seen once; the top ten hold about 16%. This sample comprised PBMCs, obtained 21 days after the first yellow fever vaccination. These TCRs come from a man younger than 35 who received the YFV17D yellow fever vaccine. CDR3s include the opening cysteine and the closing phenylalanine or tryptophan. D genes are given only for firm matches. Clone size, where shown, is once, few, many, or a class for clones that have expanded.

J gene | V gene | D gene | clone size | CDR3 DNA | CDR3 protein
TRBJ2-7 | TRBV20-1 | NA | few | TGCAGTGCTCGAACTTTAGGTGGCTACGAGCAGTACTTC | CSARTLGGYEQYF
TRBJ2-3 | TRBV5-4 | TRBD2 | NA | TGTGCCAGCAGCATTAGCGGGTTCAGGGCAGATACGCAGTATTTT | CASSISGFRADTQYF
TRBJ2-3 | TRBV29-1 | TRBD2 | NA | TGCAGCGTTGAGGTCGCGTCTAGCGGGGTTCCAGATACGCAGTATTTT | CSVEVASSGVPDTQYF
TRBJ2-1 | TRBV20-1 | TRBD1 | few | TGCAGTGCTACACCCAGGCCGGGACAGGGGGCATTAAGGGATGAGCAGTTCTTC | CSATPRPGQGALRDEQFF
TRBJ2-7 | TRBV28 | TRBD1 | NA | TGTGCCAGCAGGGAAACCGGGACAGGGGGCTACGAGCAGTACTTC | CASRETGTGGYEQYF
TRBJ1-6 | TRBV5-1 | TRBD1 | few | TGCGCCAGCAGCGTTCAGGGGGCCTCGTCACCCCTCCACTTT | CASSVQGASSPLHF
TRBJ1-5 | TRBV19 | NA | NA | TGTGCCAGTAGTACCGACAGTAATCAGCCCCAGCATTTT | CASSTDSNQPQHF
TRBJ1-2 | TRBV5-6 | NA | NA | TGTGCCAGCAGCAGAACGTGGCGGGATGGCTACACCTTC | CASSRTWRDGYTF
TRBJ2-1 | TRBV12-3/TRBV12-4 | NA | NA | TGTGCCAGCAGTTTTCGCCTAGCGTCTTTAGGGAATGAGCAGTTCTTC | CASSFRLASLGNEQFF
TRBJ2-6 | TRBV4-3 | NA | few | TGCGCCAGCAGCCGGCATGGGGCTGGGGCCAACGTCCTGACTTTC | CASSRHGAGANVLTF
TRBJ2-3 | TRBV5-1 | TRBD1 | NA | TGCGCCAGCAGCATGGGACAGGCCGCAGATACGCAGTATTTT | CASSMGQAADTQYF
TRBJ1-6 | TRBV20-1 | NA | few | TGCAGTGCTAGAGATCCCCGGCGGATTGTAACTAATTCACCCCTCCACTTT | CSARDPRRIVTNSPLHF
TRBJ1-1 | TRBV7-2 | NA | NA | TGTGCCAGCAGCTCGGACGGGGGGGCTGAAGCTTTCTTT | CASSSDGGAEAFF
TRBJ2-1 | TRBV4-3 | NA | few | TGCGCCAGCAGCCAGTTTGGGGCGGCGGGCGATGAGCAGTTCTTC | CASSQFGAAGDEQFF
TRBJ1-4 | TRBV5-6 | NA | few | TGTGCCAGCAGCTATGCAGCCGGACCAGCAACTAATGAAAAACTGTTTTTT | CASSYAAGPATNEKLFF
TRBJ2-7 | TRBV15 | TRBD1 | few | TGTGCCACCAGCCGAACCCGACAGGGCGACTCCTACGAGCAGTACTTC | CATSRTRQGDSYEQYF
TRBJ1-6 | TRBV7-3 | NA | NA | TGTGCCAGCAGCCTTTACGGAAACATGGGGAATTCACCCCTCCACTTT | CASSLYGNMGNSPLHF
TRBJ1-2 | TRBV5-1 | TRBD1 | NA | TGCGCCAGCAGCGTGACAGGGCGATCTGGCTACACCTTC | CASSVTGRSGYTF
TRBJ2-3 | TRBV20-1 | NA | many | TGCAGTGCTAGAGATCTGGGGTTTTGGACAGAACCCCTCCGCGGGACAGATACGCAGTATTTT | CSARDLGFWTEPLRGTDTQYF
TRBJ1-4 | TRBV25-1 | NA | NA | TGTGCCAGCAGTGATCCAGGGGCCCTTAATGAAAAACTGTTTTTT | CASSDPGALNEKLFF
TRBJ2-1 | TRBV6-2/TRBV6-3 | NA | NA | TGTGCCAGCGAGCAGGAATGGTCCAATGAGCAGTTCTTC | CASEQEWSNEQFF
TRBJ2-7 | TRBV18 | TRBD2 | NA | TGTGCCAGCTCACCACCTCAGGGCGGGGGAGCCTACGAGCAGTACTTC | CASSPPQGGGAYEQYF
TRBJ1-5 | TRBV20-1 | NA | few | TGCAGTGCTAGGGGGGACGAATTTCAGCCCCAGCATTTT | CSARGDEFQPQHF
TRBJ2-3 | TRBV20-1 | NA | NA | TGCAGTGCTAGAGTAATGGGGACAGATACGCAGTATTTT | CSARVMGTDTQYF
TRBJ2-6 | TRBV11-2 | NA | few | TGTGCCAGCAGTGACCAGGTTAGCTCTGGGGCCAACGTCCTGACTTTC | CASSDQVSSGANVLTF
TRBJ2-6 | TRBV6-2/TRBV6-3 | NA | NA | TGTGCCAGCACTTGGAATCCCTCTGGGGCCAACGTCCTGACTTTC | CASTWNPSGANVLTF
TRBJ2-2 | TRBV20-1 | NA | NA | TGCAGTGCTAGAGCGATGGAAGCGAGAAACACCGGGGAGCTGTTTTTT | CSARAMEARNTGELFF
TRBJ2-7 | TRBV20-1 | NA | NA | TGCAGTGCCAAGACCGGGGGCTCCTACGAGCAGTACTTC | CSAKTGGSYEQYF
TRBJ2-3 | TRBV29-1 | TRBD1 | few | TGCAGCGTTATGAGGGGGCTGGCGCAGTATTTT | CSVMRGLAQYF
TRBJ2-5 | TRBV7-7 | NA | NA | TGTGCCAGCAGCCAGACGGGCCCGGGGAGCTTAGGGCTGCAAGAGACCCAGTACTTC | CASSQTGPGSLGLQETQYF
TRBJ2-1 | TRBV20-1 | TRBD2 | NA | TGCAGTGCTCCAGAGACCGGGACTAGACCCAATGAGCAGTTCTTC | CSAPETGTRPNEQFF
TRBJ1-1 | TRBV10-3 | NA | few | TGTGCCATCAAGGTTGGGGTCGGGGGGCAGAGGGGCACTGAAGCTTTCTTT | CAIKVGVGGQRGTEAFF
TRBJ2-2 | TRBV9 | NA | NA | TGTGCCAGCAGCGTTTCGGGGGCGAACACCGGGGAGCTGTTTTTT | CASSVSGANTGELFF
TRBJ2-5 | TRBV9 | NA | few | TGTGCCAGCAGCGTGCAGGGGTCCAGGGAAGAGACCCAGTACTTC | CASSVQGSREETQYF
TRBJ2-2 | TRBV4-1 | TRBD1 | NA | TGCGCCAGCAGCCGGACAGGGGGCGCAACCGGGGAGCTGTTTTTT | CASSRTGGATGELFF
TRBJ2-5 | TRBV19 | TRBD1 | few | TGTGCCAGTAGTATTAGGGACAGAGAACAAGAGACCCAGTACTTC | CASSIRDREQETQYF
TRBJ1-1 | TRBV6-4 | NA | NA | TGTGCCAGCAAGATTGGAGGGATTTACACTGAAGCTTTCTTT | CASKIGGIYTEAFF
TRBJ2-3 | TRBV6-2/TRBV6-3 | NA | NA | TGTGCCAGCAGTTACGGCCCCACAGATACGCAGTATTTT | CASSYGPTDTQYF
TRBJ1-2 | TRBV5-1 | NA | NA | TGCGCCAGCAGCTTGAGGGGGAACTACACCTTC | CASSLRGNYTF
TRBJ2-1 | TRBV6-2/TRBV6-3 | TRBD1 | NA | TGTGCCAGCAGAGGACAGGGGTACAATGAGCAGCTCTTC | CASRGQGYNEQLF
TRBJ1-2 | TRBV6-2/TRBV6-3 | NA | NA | TGTGCCAGCTGCCTCGCTCTCGATTTTGGGGAGTCGAACTATGGCTACACCTTC | CASCLALDFGESNYGYTF
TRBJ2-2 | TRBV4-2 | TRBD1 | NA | TGTGCCAGCAGCCAGGCCTGGGACAGGGGGGCGAACACCGGGGAGCTGTTTTTT | CASSQAWDRGANTGELFF
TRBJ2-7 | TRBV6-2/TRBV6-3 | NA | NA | TGTGCCAGCAGTTACTCGTGGGGCGAGCAGTACTTC | CASSYSWGEQYF
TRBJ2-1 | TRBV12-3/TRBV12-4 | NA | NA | TGTGCCAGCAGTTTCCCGGGCTGGACCAACAATGAGCAGTTCTTC | CASSFPGWTNNEQFF